The clone carrying this T cell receptor beta chain was seen repeatedly, ten times or more. The identical CDR3 is also encoded by other nucleotide sequences in the sample. This specimen belongs to a study of blood T cell repertoires in COVID-19. Study details: In each case, the material was cDNA or gDNA derived from T cells, B-cell-depleted T cells, or PBMCs.

The protocol was immunoSEQ multiplex PCR, while the TCRdb copy is restricted to in-frame clones and leaves out a portion. The sample records roughly 250,000 clones, roughly 87% being singletons. The CDR3 sequence is 13 residues long. Germline CDR1 and CDR2: SGHRS and YFSETQ. Trimming removed 5 bases from V and 3 bases from J; junction bases left unmatched: 5. V and J are TRBV5-1 and TRBJ2-7; 7 bases line up with TRBD1. Sequenced sample: PBMCs or T cells enriched from blood (not recorded which). The clonotype comes from a woman aged 25 to 39 with acute COVID-19. The CDR3 spells CASRTGSGYEQYF. The DNA for the CDR3 is TGCGCCAGCAGGACAGGGTCAGGCTACGAGCAGTACTTC.